This entry is about one TCR beta chain. The antigen remains undetermined. Use of 60 Vbeta and 13 Jbeta primers characterized the PCR. Method: immunoSEQ multiplex PCR; TCRdb's copy keeps in-frame clones and lacks some. The sample records roughly 70,000 clones, around 70% being singletons. This sample was included in a study of cytomegalovirus exposure and HLA in healthy donors. Study results and caveats: Most TCR sequences showed up rarely, but some public TCRs showed up in many donors. Some V segments, TRBV6-2 and TRBV6-3 among them, were indistinguishable and were therefore excluded. Researchers had no immune exposure information except CMV serostatus available.

The germline V gene has CDR1 WSHSY and CDR2 SAAADI. The V and J ends lost 2 bases and 5 bases respectively, with 13 bases between them. This CDR3 contains 15 residues. Unrecorded immune exposures were likely, despite nominal health at sampling. Sample: PBMCs. The sequence was obtained from a human donor in good health. The chain joins TRBV10-2 to TRBJ1-3; no reliable D call. The CDR3 sequence: CASSEPGNPRNTIYF. CDR3 in DNA: TGCGCCAGCAGTGAGCCCGGGAACCCAAGAAACACCATATATTTT.